The 32 T cell receptor beta chains presented below share a single source sample, sequenced in a study of blood T cell repertoires in COVID-19. The assay was immunoSEQ multiplex PCR, and TCRdb's table has in-frame clones only and misses some. The table has about 30,000 clones, 94% seen once; the top ten hold roughly 3.7%. Input material: peripheral blood. The receptor set was obtained from a human donor with active COVID-19. The donor label of this sample is uncertain.

This clone was detected only once. This chain joins TRBV28 and TRBJ1-6; no firm D call. The CDR3 has 15 amino acids. Trimming removed 5 bases at V and 0 bases at J, with 8 bases between. The germline V gene encodes CDR1 MDHEN and CDR2 SYDVKM. CDR3 sequence (DNA): TGTGCCAGCAGTCCCCCTCCCTCCTATAATTCACCCCTCCACTTT. Its translation: CASSPPPSYNSPLHF.

The rearrangement joins TRBV10-3 to TRBJ2-1, with D perhaps TRBD2 (6 bases). The germline gives CDR1 ENHRY, CDR2 SYGVKD. The CDR3 spans 15 residues. V was trimmed by 4 bases and J by 9 bases, leaving 19 bases between them. The CDR3 bases are TGTGCCATCAGTGCGCGGACCGCGGGGTTAGGTGAGCAGTTCTTC. It codes for CAISARTAGLGEQFF.

This chain joins TRBV7-8 and TRBJ2-1; 8 nucleotides line up with TRBD1. Germline values: CDR1 SGHVS, CDR2 FQNEAQ. This CDR3 is built from 17 residues. V lost 0 bases to trimming and J lost 3 bases; unmatched junction nucleotides: 7. The CDR3 DNA sequence: TGTGCCAGCAGCTTAGCTCAGCGGACAGGGAACTACAATGAGCAGTTCTTC. Translation gives CASSLAQRTGNYNEQFF. The full variable domain, completed using reference TRBV7-8 and TRBJ2-1, is GAGVSQSPRYKVAKRGQDVALRCDPISGHVSLFWYQQALGQGPEFLTYFQNEAQLDKSGLPSDRFFAERPEGSVSTLKIQRTQQEDSAVYLCASSLAQRTGNYNEQFFGPGTRLTVL.

This chain connects TRBV7-6 to TRBJ2-1; 9 positions match TRBD2. The germline CDR1 and CDR2 sequences are SGHVS and FNYEAQ. The CDR3 spans 15 residues. Losses at the gene ends were 5 bases for V and 15 bases for J; bases not matched to a gene: 17. The CDR3 sequence is CASSDKGREGPKVFF. The CDR3 region has the DNA TGTGCCAGCAGCGATAAAGGGCGGGAGGGACCAAAGGTGTTCTTC.

This chain joins TRBV11-2 and TRBJ1-2; weak D call: TRBD1 (5 bases). CDR1 and CDR2 (germline): SGHAT, FQNNGV. The V end was cut by 5 bases, the J end by 2 bases, with 12 bases between. This CDR3 contains 14 residues. DNA for the CDR3: TGTGCCAGCAGCACCGAACAGGCGAACTATGGCTACACCTTC. Amino acids: CASSTEQANYGYTF.

The chain employs TRBV24-1 and TRBJ2-3; 9 bases match TRBD1. The CDR3 has 17 amino acids. In germline, CDR1 is KGHDR, CDR2 SFDVKD. V lost 3 bases to trimming and J lost 2 bases; unmatched junction nucleotides: 8. For the CDR3, the DNA is TGTGCCACCAGTGATGCTACAGGGGGCCTTTACACAGATACGCAGTATTTT. This gives the protein CATSDATGGLYTDTQYF.

The chain employs TRBV5-6 and TRBJ2-7, with TRBD1 matching over 7 bases. The CDR3 covers 14 residues. J gave up 2 bases and V 1 base, and 3 bases lay outside the gene matches. Germline values: CDR1 SGHDT, CDR2 YYEEEE. CDR3 coding DNA: TGTGCCAGCAGCTTGTGGGGACAGCCCTACGAGCAGTACTTC. Amino acid sequence: CASSLWGQPYEQYF. Variable domain in full (rest from reference TRBV5-6 and TRBJ2-7): DAGVTQSPTHLIKTRGQQVTLRCSPKSGHDTVSWYQQALGQGPQFIFQYYEEEERQRGNFPDRFSGHQFPNYSSELNVNALLLGDSALYLCASSLWGQPYEQYFGPGTRLTVT.

The chain employs TRBV9 and TRBJ2-7; TRBD1 aligns across 8 bases. CDR1 is SGDLS, CDR2 YYNGEE, per germline. The CDR3 runs 18 residues. Trimming at V came to 0 bases and at J to 3 bases, leaving 14 bases not matched to a gene. This CDR3 is CASSVGPPGGPPFYEQYF. CDR3 coding DNA: TGTGCCAGCAGCGTAGGCCCCCCAGGGGGCCCGCCGTTCTACGAGCAGTACTTC.

The chain employs TRBV5-4 and TRBJ1-1; no firm D call. This CDR3 has 16 amino acids. Trimming stripped 3 bases from V and 1 base from J, with 16 bases between. Per germline, CDR1 SGHNT and CDR2 YYREEE (reference sequence). The CDR3 region is CASSSGGGFPNTEAFF. CDR3 nucleotides: TGTGCCAGCAGCTCCGGTGGAGGTTTCCCGAACACTGAAGCTTTCTTT.

J is TRBJ1-4 and V is TRBV30; no reliable D call. The CDR3 totals 15 residues. Looked up from germline, CDR1 is GTSNPN and CDR2 is SVGIG (reference sequence). V was trimmed by 0 bases and J by 3 bases, leaving 11 bases between them. The CDR3 DNA reads as TGTGCCTGGAGTGTACCGGGGATGTCTAATGAAAAACTGTTTTTT. It encodes CAWSVPGMSNEKLFF.

V usage is TRBV5-1 and J usage is TRBJ1-1, with TRBD1 matching over 7 bases. CDR1 SGHRS and CDR2 YFSETQ come from the germline V gene. V shed 6 bases and J 7 bases; nucleotides not matched to a gene: 9. This CDR3 has 13 amino acids. The CDR3 DNA follows: TGCGCCAGCACCATACCTGACAGGGATGAAGCTTTCTTT. This sequence encodes CASTIPDRDEAFF.

The chain links TRBV6-5 to TRBJ2-5, with D possibly TRBD1 on 7 matching bases. The V gene's germline CDR1 is MNHEY and CDR2 SVGAGI. The CDR3 length is 15 residues. Trimming took 0 bases from V and 7 from J, leaving 15 bases between them. The chain's CDR3 is CASSYSVRQGGTQYF. The CDR3 DNA sequence: TGTGCCAGCAGTTACTCGGTCCGGCAGGGGGGGACCCAGTACTTC.

The V gene is TRBV5-4, the J gene TRBJ1-4; D is uncertain. The CDR3 consists of 13 residues. The ends were cut back, 5 bases at V and 4 bases at J, with 9 bases in the middle. The germline V gene encodes CDR1 SGHNT and CDR2 YYREEE (reference sequence). CDR3 in amino acids: CASSQRDNEKLFF. CDR3 DNA sequence: TGTGCCAGCAGTCAGAGGGATAATGAAAAACTGTTTTTT. The full variable domain, with the rest looked up from reference TRBV5-4 and TRBJ1-4, is ETGVTQSPTHLIKTRGQQVTLRCSSQSGHNTVSWYQQALGQGPQFIFQYYREEENGRGNFPPRFSGLQFPNYSSELNVNALELDDSALYLCASSQRDNEKLFFGSGTQLSVL.

This chain joins TRBV14 and TRBJ2-7; TRBD1 matches 10 bases. Germline V gene data show CDR1 as SGHDN and CDR2 as FVKESK. The length of the CDR3 is 20 residues. The trim removed 1 base at V and 4 bases at J, leaving 19 bases unmatched. The CDR3 protein is CASSQGPGQGPLNEWYEQYF. In DNA, the CDR3 is TGTGCCAGCAGCCAAGGACCGGGACAGGGGCCTCTCAATGAGTGGTACGAGCAGTACTTC.

The gene calls are TRBV25-1 and TRBJ1-1, with 7 bases fitting TRBD1. The germline V gene encodes CDR1 MGHDK and CDR2 SYGVNS. The CDR3 consists of 12 residues. J lost 6 bases, V lost 6 bases, and 4 bases had no gene match. CDR3 bases: TGTGCCAGCAGCCTGACAGGGTCTGAAGCTTTCTTT. This gives the protein CASSLTGSEAFF.

The J gene is TRBJ2-3, the V gene TRBV11-3; a possible D gene is TRBD2 (7 bases). The length of the CDR3 is 17 residues. V gave up 5 bases and J gave up 5 bases, with 23 bases separating them. Germline V gene lookup returns CDR1 SGHNT and CDR2 YENEEA. The DNA for the CDR3 is TGTGCCAGCAGCCCAAGTGCGGGGGCAGGCCGCAAAGATACGCAGTATTTT. It specifies CASSPSAGAGRKDTQYF.

The chain links TRBV7-8 to TRBJ2-1, with 8 nucleotides matching TRBD1. Germline CDR1 SGHVS, CDR2 FQNEAQ. The CDR3 is made up of 15 amino acids. V shed 5 bases and J 4 bases; nucleotides not matched to a gene: 7. Written as DNA, the CDR3 is TGTGCCAGCAGCAGAGGACAGGGTAATTACAATGAGCAGTTCTTC. Translating gives CASSRGQGNYNEQFF.

This clone was counted once. The chain links TRBV24-1 to TRBJ2-1, with 10 bases aligning to TRBD1. This CDR3 comprises 16 residues. The V gene's germline CDR1 is KGHDR and CDR2 SFDVKD. V shed 4 bases and J 6 bases; nucleotides not matched to a gene: 8. This CDR3 reads CATSDPRTGGFNEQFF. The CDR3 region has the DNA TGTGCCACCAGTGACCCGCGGACAGGGGGGTTCAATGAGCAGTTCTTC.

This clone was seen only once. The J gene is TRBJ2-5, the V gene TRBV7-2; D might be TRBD1 (5 bases). The CDR3 loop spans 15 amino acids. CDR1 is SGHTA and CDR2 is FQGNSA in the germline V gene. The V end lost 0 bases, the J end lost 5 bases, and 13 bases lay between the germline ends. The DNA of the CDR3 is TGTGCCAGCAGCTTAGCGCTTCTGGGGCCGGAGACCCAGTACTTC. Protein sequence: CASSLALLGPETQYF.

This clone was found once. The rearrangement links TRBV5-1 to TRBJ2-7; no clear D. The ends were cut back, 1 base at V and 6 bases at J, with 5 bases in the middle. The CDR3 consists of 11 residues. Germline loops: CDR1 SGHRS, CDR2 YFSETQ. The CDR3 protein is CASSLLGEQYF. Here the CDR3 DNA reads TGCGCCAGCAGCTTGCTCGGCGAGCAGTACTTC.

This chain connects TRBV7-8 to TRBJ1-1; D ambiguous. Trimming cost V 1 base and J 9 bases, with 15 bases left between them. The CDR3 is made up of 14 amino acids. CDR1 is SGHVS, CDR2 FQNEAQ, per germline. The CDR3 reads CASSLDLTTGKAFF. The CDR3 DNA sequence: TGTGCCAGCAGCTTAGATCTTACAACCGGGAAAGCTTTCTTT.

The rearrangement links TRBV11-2 to TRBJ2-7; D ambiguous. Deletions cut 5 bases from V and 3 bases from J, with 14 bases between. CDR3 length: 14 residues. The germline V gene has CDR1 SGHAT and CDR2 FQNNGV. CDR3 DNA sequence: TGTGCCAGCAGCCGGCCGGGTTATGGCTACGAGCAGTACTTC. Amino acids: CASSRPGYGYEQYF.

CDR3 region: CASSSGQILAYEQYF. The CDR3 region has the DNA TGTGCCAGCAGCTCAGGACAGATTCTCGCCTACGAGCAGTACTTC. The V and J genes are TRBV5-6 and TRBJ2-7; TRBD1 is a possible D gene (6 bases). CDR1 is SGHDT and CDR2 is YYEEEE in the germline V gene. The V gene lost 3 bases and the J gene lost 2 bases, with 15 bases spanning the gap. The CDR3 spans 15 residues.

The chain recombines TRBV4-1 with TRBJ2-1; TRBD1 matches 11 bases. Germline-derived CDR1 and CDR2 are MGHRA and YSYEKL. V lost 1 base, J lost 5 bases, and 4 bases stayed unmatched. The CDR3 covers 16 residues. DNA of the CDR3: TGCGCCAGCAGCCAAGGGGCGGGACAGGGGGACAATGAGCAGTTCTTC. Translated: CASSQGAGQGDNEQFF.

The rearrangement joins TRBV6-1 to TRBJ2-7; possible D gene TRBD1, 6 bases. Germline values: CDR1 MNHNS, CDR2 SASEGT. V was cut by 0 bases and J by 4 bases, with 10 bases left in between. The CDR3 extends over 14 amino acids. CDR3 in amino acids: CASSEAQGLYEQYF. The DNA for the CDR3 is TGTGCCAGCAGTGAAGCACAGGGCCTATACGAGCAGTACTTC.

The chain links TRBV2 to TRBJ2-7; possibly TRBD1 for D (8 bases). The CDR3 has 15 residues. Trimming took 5 bases from V and 5 from J, leaving 19 bases between them. Germline V gives CDR1 SNHLY, CDR2 FYNNEI. DNA for the CDR3: TGTGCCAGCAGTTCCGACAGGGGACTAAAACACGAGCAGTACTTC. This encodes CASSSDRGLKHEQYF.

V and J are TRBV2 and TRBJ2-3, with 13 bases identical to TRBD2. The junction had 4 bases not matched to a gene; V was cut back by 4 bases and J by 3 bases. The germline CDR1 and CDR2 sequences are SNHLY and FYNNEI. This CDR3 spans 16 amino acids. The CDR3 bases are TGTGCCAGCAGTGGGACTAGCGGGGGAGCTACAGATACGCAGTATTTT. Its protein product is CASSGTSGGATDTQYF.

The chain combines TRBV7-9 with TRBJ2-1; the match to TRBD2 covers 9 bases. There are 19 residues in the CDR3. From germline, CDR1 is SEHNR and CDR2 FQNEAQ (reference sequence). Trimming removed 1 base from V and 1 base from J; junction bases left unmatched: 11. CDR3 sequence: CASSLVAGGLAGSYNEQFF. CDR3 in DNA: TGTGCCAGCAGCTTAGTTGCGGGAGGGCTGGCCGGTTCCTACAATGAGCAGTTCTTC.

This clone was recorded once. V is TRBV3-1 (or the pseudogene TRBV3-2) and J is TRBJ2-7; 7 bases line up with TRBD1. The CDR3 consists of 12 residues. Unmatched junction bases numbered 12, after V lost 6 bases and J lost 13 bases. Germline CDR1 LGHDT, CDR2 YNNKEL (reference sequence). The CDR3 loop is CASSPTDRVLYF. The CDR3 bases are TGTGCCAGCAGTCCCACCGACAGGGTCCTTTACTTC.

The J gene is TRBJ1-1, the V gene TRBV29-1; 8 bases map to TRBD1. The germline gives CDR1 SQVTM, CDR2 ANQGSEA. V dropped 5 bases and J dropped 0; count of bases not matched to a gene: 5. The CDR3 extends over 14 amino acids. In nucleotides, the CDR3 is TGCAGCGTTACAGGGGGTGGCATGAACACTGAAGCTTTCTTT. This codes for CSVTGGGMNTEAFF.

This clone has only one observation. The chain links TRBV7-9 to TRBJ2-1, with D possibly matching TRBD1 (6 bases). The CDR3 is 15 amino acids. Trimming took off 7 bases at V and 6 bases at J, with 19 bases between the two ends. Germline V gives CDR1 SEHNR, CDR2 FQNEAQ (reference sequence). The CDR3 region is CASMDRDTGSNEQFF. As DNA, the CDR3 is TGTGCCAGCATGGATCGGGACACGGGTTCCAATGAGCAGTTCTTC.

This sequence joins TRBV28 and TRBJ2-5; D gene ambiguous. Trimming pared 1 base from V and 4 bases from J, leaving 7 bases between. Germline CDR1 reads MDHEN; CDR2 reads SYDVKM. The CDR3 is 13 amino acids. The CDR3 spells CASSLSPRETQYF. In DNA, the CDR3 is TGTGCCAGCAGTTTATCCCCCAGAGAGACCCAGTACTTC. Looking up the rest from reference TRBV28 and TRBJ2-5 gives the full variable domain: DVKVTQSSRYLVKRTGEKVFLECVQDMDHENMFWYRQDPGLGLRLIYFSYDVKMKEKGDIPEGYSVSREKKERFSLILESASTNQTSMYLCASSLSPRETQYFGPGTRLLVL.